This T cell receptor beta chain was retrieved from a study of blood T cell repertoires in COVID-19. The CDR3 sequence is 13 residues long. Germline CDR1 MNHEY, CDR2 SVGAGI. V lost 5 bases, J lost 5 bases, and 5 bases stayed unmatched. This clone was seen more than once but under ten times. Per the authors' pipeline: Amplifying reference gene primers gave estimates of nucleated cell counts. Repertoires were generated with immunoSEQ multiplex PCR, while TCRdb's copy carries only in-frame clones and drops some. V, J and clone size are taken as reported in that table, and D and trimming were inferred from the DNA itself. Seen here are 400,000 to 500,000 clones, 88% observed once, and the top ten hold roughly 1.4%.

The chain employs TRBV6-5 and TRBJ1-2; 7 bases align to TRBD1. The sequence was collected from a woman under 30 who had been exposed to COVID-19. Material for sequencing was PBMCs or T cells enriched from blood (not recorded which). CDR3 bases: TGTGCCAGCAGTCTTGACAGGGATTATGGCTACACCTTC. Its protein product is CASSLDRDYGYTF.